These 8 T cell receptor beta chains originate from one sample sequenced in a study of cytotoxic CD8 clonotypes in ibrutinib-treated CLL. Assay: immunoSEQ multiplex PCR; the TCRdb copy retains only in-frame clones and omits some. This table holds 200,000 to 250,000 clones, 75% to 85% found once. The input for sequencing was PBMCs, taken after 12 months of ibrutinib treatment. The receptors originated from a human donor with chronic lymphocytic leukemia.

The chain has TRBV6-4 and TRBJ1-5; D ambiguous. Looked up from germline, CDR1 is MRHNA and CDR2 is SNTAGT. The CDR3 is made up of 13 amino acids. Between the trimmed V and J ends, which lost 3 bases and 9 bases, there was a span of 12 bases. The CDR3 DNA follows: TGTGCCAGCAGTGAAGGGCGGTTGGGGCCCCAGCATTTT. It yields the protein CASSEGRLGPQHF.

Here the CDR3 DNA reads TGTGCCAGCAGTGAATGGGCACCGGGGACCTACGAGCAGTACTTC. Translation: CASSEWAPGTYEQYF. The V gene is TRBV25-1, the J gene TRBJ2-7; a weak D match, TRBD2 (5 bases). The V gene lost 1 base and the J gene lost 2 bases, with 12 bases spanning the gap. The germline V gene encodes CDR1 MGHDK and CDR2 SYGVNS. The CDR3 contains 15 residues.

The genes are TRBV9 and TRBJ2-3; TRBD1 aligns across 8 bases. There are 16 residues in the CDR3. Germline CDR1 SGDLS, CDR2 YYNGEE. V lost 4 bases, J lost 5 bases, and 12 bases stayed unmatched. Written as DNA, the CDR3 is TGTGCCAGCAGCAAAGGGGTGGCAGGGGGCGTAGATACGCAGTATTTT. Protein sequence: CASSKGVAGGVDTQYF.

V gene TRBV11-2 combines with J gene TRBJ2-1, with D uncertain. This CDR3 region has 13 residues. V lost 4 bases, J lost 10 bases, and 14 bases lay in between. Germline V gene lookup returns CDR1 SGHAT and CDR2 FQNNGV. The DNA for the CDR3 is TGTGCCAGCAGCTGGGGTCGCGTGGAGGAGCAGTTCTTC. Residues: CASSWGRVEEQFF.

This clone was detected a few times. The chain combines TRBV25-1 with TRBJ2-3; 9 bases are a match to TRBD1. The CDR3 length is 15 residues. Trimming cost V 6 bases and J 4 bases; bases outside gene matches: 8. Germline values: CDR1 MGHDK, CDR2 SYGVNS. This CDR3 is CASSAGTGNADTQYF. The DNA for the CDR3 is TGTGCCAGCAGCGCCGGGACAGGGAATGCAGATACGCAGTATTTT.

This sequence joins TRBV6-1 and TRBJ1-2, with D tentatively TRBD1 (5 bases). The CDR3 contains 14 residues. V lost 1 base and J lost 6, with 12 bases in between. Germline V CDR1 and CDR2: MNHNS, SASEGT. The CDR3 nucleotides are TGTGCCAGCAGTGAAGAATGGTCAGGGCATGGCTACACCTTC. It yields the protein CASSEEWSGHGYTF.

This clone was seen a single time. CDR3 nucleotides: TGCAGTGCTAGCACAGATACGCAGTATTTT. This translates into CSASTDTQYF. The rearrangement joins TRBV20-1 to TRBJ2-3; no firm D call. Between the trimmed V and J ends, which lost 3 bases and 2 bases, there was a span of 0 bases. The CDR3 is made up of 10 amino acids. CDR1 DFQATT and CDR2 SNEGSKA come from the germline V gene (reference sequence).

The CDR3 loop is CASTTAGESSYEQYF. In DNA form, the CDR3 reads TGTGCCAGCACCACCGCGGGGGAAAGCTCCTACGAGCAGTACTTC. The chain links TRBV6-1 to TRBJ2-7; 7 bases agree with TRBD2. This CDR3 comprises 15 residues. With 7 bases clipped from V and 0 bases from J, the junction kept 9 bases outside the gene matches. Germline V gene data show CDR1 as MNHNS and CDR2 as SASEGT.